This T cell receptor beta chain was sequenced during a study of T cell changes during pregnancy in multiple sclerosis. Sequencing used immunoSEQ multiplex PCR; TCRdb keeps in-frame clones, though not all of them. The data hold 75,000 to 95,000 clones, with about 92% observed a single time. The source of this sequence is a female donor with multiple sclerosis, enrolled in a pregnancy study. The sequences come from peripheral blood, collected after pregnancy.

The CDR3 DNA sequence: TGCGCCAGCAGCCCTACAGGGGGTAGTGACTATGGCTACACCTTC. Protein: CASSPTGGSDYGYTF. The chain couples TRBV4-3 to TRBJ1-2, with TRBD1 identical over 8 bases. The CDR3 spans 15 residues. V shed 4 bases, J shed 3 bases, and the junction held 7 bases outside the gene matches. Germline lookup yields CDR1 LGHNA and CDR2 YSLEER.